These 31 T cell receptor beta chains share one sample of origin, sequenced in a study of shared clonotypes between healthy human individuals. Here immunoSEQ multiplex PCR was the method, and the copy in TCRdb shows in-frame clones only, minus some. Here the sample spans over 750,000 clones, roughly 96% being singletons. CD45RO negativity and positive selection for CCR7 defined naive CD8 cells, a population that excluded terminally differentiated effector memory CD45RA+ cells. Source material: naive CD8+ T cells sorted from blood. The origin of the receptors is a man aged 30-40 years in good health.

The chain couples TRBV6-6 to TRBJ2-1; D not certain. Germline CDR1 MNHNY, CDR2 SVGAGI (reference sequence). Deletions cut 0 bases from V and 0 bases from J, with 9 bases between. The CDR3 runs to 16 residues. CDR3 region: CASSYSIAGSYNEQFF. The CDR3 region has the DNA TGTGCCAGCAGTTACTCGATAGCTGGCTCCTACAATGAGCAGTTCTTC.

This chain joins TRBV7-6 and TRBJ1-3; unclear D gene. Deletions cut 5 bases from V and 0 bases from J, with 8 bases between. There are 14 residues in the CDR3. The germline gives CDR1 SGHVS, CDR2 FNYEAQ. The CDR3: CASSLHNSGNTIYF. CDR3 DNA sequence: TGTGCCAGCAGCCTACACAACTCTGGAAACACCATATATTTT.

This clone was observed a single time. This chain uses TRBV5-4 with TRBJ2-7; 7 bases map to TRBD1. This CDR3 has 16 amino acids. CDR1 is SGHNT and CDR2 is YYREEE in the germline V gene (reference sequence). V gave up 2 bases and J gave up 2 bases; unmatched junction bases: 10. CDR3 DNA: TGTGCCAGCAGCTTAGGGTTTACAGGGGATACCTACGAGCAGTACTTC. Translated, it gives CASSLGFTGDTYEQYF.

This clone was recorded only once. CDR3 bases: TGTGCCAGCGGTCTGACTAGCTCTTACGAGCAGTACTTC. It encodes CASGLTSSYEQYF. This chain uses TRBV27 with TRBJ2-7; 7 bases line up with TRBD2. The germline V gene encodes CDR1 MNHEY and CDR2 SMNVEV (reference sequence). CDR3 size: 13 residues. J gave up 4 bases and V 8 bases, and 8 bases lay outside the gene matches.

This chain joins TRBV7-9 and TRBJ2-1, with D uncertain. The CDR3 spans 13 residues. The ends were cut back, 5 bases at V and 3 bases at J, with 8 bases in the middle. The germline V gene encodes CDR1 SEHNR and CDR2 FQNEAQ (reference sequence). The CDR3 spells CASSPMGYNEQFF. CDR3 nucleotides: TGTGCCAGCAGCCCTATGGGCTACAATGAGCAGTTCTTC.

The V call is TRBV7-9, the J call TRBJ2-1; D is unresolved. Deletions cut 1 base from V and 8 bases from J, with 12 bases between. Germline V gene lookup returns CDR1 SEHNR and CDR2 FQNEAQ (reference sequence). This CDR3 spans 14 amino acids. CDR3 sequence reads: CASSLESVRDEQFF. The DNA of the CDR3 is TGTGCCAGCAGCTTAGAATCGGTTAGGGATGAGCAGTTCTTC.

The chain recombines TRBV5-1 with TRBJ2-1; TRBD1 aligns across 7 bases. This CDR3 contains 16 residues. Germline values: CDR1 SGHRS, CDR2 YFSETQ. Germline trimming cut 1 base from V and 6 bases from J; bases unmatched to any gene: 10. The CDR3 nucleotides are TGCGCCAGCAGCTTGTATACAGGGGAATTCTCCAATGAGCAGTTCTTC. Translation: CASSLYTGEFSNEQFF.

The V call is TRBV27, the J call TRBJ2-1; D gene ambiguous. Germline-derived CDR1 and CDR2 are MNHEY and SMNVEV (reference sequence). This CDR3 is built from 14 residues. The ends were cut back, 6 bases at V and 2 bases at J, with 11 bases in the middle. The CDR3 region has the DNA TGTGCCAGCAGCCCCAACTTGGCCTACAATGAGCAGTTCTTC. Its protein is CASSPNLAYNEQFF.

This chain links TRBV4-1 with TRBJ2-5; TRBD2 matches 9 bases. This CDR3 has 18 residues. Germline V CDR1 and CDR2: MGHRA, YSYEKL. The V and J ends lost 6 bases and 5 bases, in that order; junction bases with no gene match: 19. The CDR3 here is CASSRITRTSAWGETQYF. The CDR3 bases are TGCGCCAGCAGTCGTATCACAAGGACTAGCGCCTGGGGGGAGACCCAGTACTTC.

V usage is TRBV7-9 and J usage is TRBJ2-7, with D hard to call. Trimming took 5 bases from V and 3 from J, leaving 11 bases between them. This CDR3 contains 13 residues. CDR1 and CDR2 from the germline V gene are SEHNR and FQNEAQ (reference sequence). The CDR3 bases are TGTGCCAGCAGCCCCGAGGACCACTACGAGCAGTACTTC. Its protein is CASSPEDHYEQYF.

About this clone itself: The same CDR3 is also encoded by other DNA sequences in this sample. This chain uses TRBV19 with TRBJ2-1; 12 nucleotides line up with TRBD2. The J segment lost 4 bases and the V segment lost 3 bases, leaving 1 base of the junction unmatched. The CDR3 totals 15 residues. Germline CDR1 LNHDA, CDR2 SQIVND (reference sequence). The DNA of the CDR3 is TGTGCCAGTAGTATCGGGACTAGCGGGTACAATGAGCAGTTCTTC. Amino acid sequence: CASSIGTSGYNEQFF.

The chain carries TRBV11-2 and TRBJ2-7, with D uncertain. Germline CDR1 and CDR2: SGHAT and FQNNGV. V lost 5 bases and J lost 3, with 8 bases in between. This CDR3 is built from 12 residues. In DNA form, the CDR3 reads TGTGCCAGCAGCCCAGTGAACTACGAGCAGTACTTC. Encoded protein: CASSPVNYEQYF.

The chain joins TRBV6-1 to TRBJ2-1, with 7 bases matching TRBD1. With 10 bases clipped from V and 7 bases from J, the junction kept 13 bases outside the gene matches. Germline V gene lookup returns CDR1 MNHNS and CDR2 SASEGT. This CDR3 spans 14 amino acids. CDR3 in amino acids: CATGKDRVGNEQFF. Written as DNA, the CDR3 is TGTGCCACCGGTAAAGACAGGGTGGGGAATGAGCAGTTCTTC.

The chain joins TRBV5-6 to TRBJ2-7; 9 bases line up with TRBD2. Germline-derived CDR1 and CDR2 are SGHDT and YYEEEE. This CDR3 is built from 18 residues. The trim removed 2 bases at V and 0 bases at J, leaving 12 bases unmatched. This CDR3 is CASSFNWRTSASSYEQYF. For the CDR3, the DNA is TGTGCCAGCAGCTTTAATTGGAGGACTAGCGCGAGCTCCTACGAGCAGTACTTC.

The CDR3 sequence: CASSYVRVGRSGELFF. In DNA form, the CDR3 reads TGTGCCAGCAGTTACGTCCGTGTGGGACGTTCCGGGGAGCTGTTTTTT. This sequence joins TRBV6-5 and TRBJ2-2, with D perhaps matching TRBD1 or TRBD2 (5 bases each). CDR3 length: 16 residues. Germline-derived CDR1 and CDR2 are MNHEY and SVGAGI. Trimming pared 2 bases from V and 6 bases from J, leaving 16 bases between.

The chain is built from TRBV27 and TRBJ2-2, with D hard to call. The CDR3 consists of 15 residues. The V end lost 7 bases, the J end lost 2 bases, and 14 bases lay between the germline ends. Germline lookup yields CDR1 MNHEY and CDR2 SMNVEV (reference sequence). CDR3 nucleotide sequence: TGTGCCAGCAATGACCGACACGAAAACACCGGGGAGCTGTTTTTT. Protein product: CASNDRHENTGELFF.

V is TRBV14 and J is TRBJ2-7; D unclear. Trimming left V 4 bases short and J 0 bases short, with 10 bases between. The length of the CDR3 is 14 residues. Germline-derived CDR1 and CDR2 are SGHDN and FVKESK. The CDR3 reads CASSLDFPSYEQYF. CDR3 DNA: TGTGCCAGCAGCCTCGACTTCCCCTCCTACGAGCAGTACTTC.

The CDR3: CASSPYYEQYF. Written as DNA, the CDR3 is TGTGCCAGCAGCCCGTACTACGAGCAGTACTTC. V gene TRBV7-8 combines with J gene TRBJ2-7; D call uncertain. The CDR3 length is 11 residues. Germline V gene sequence: CDR1 SGHVS, CDR2 FQNEAQ. V was clipped by 5 bases and J by 3 bases, with 5 bases between them.

On this clone: The same CDR3 arises from other DNA sequences in this sample as well. V is TRBV28 and J is TRBJ2-7; 7 bases are shared with TRBD1. The V and J ends lost 8 bases and 3 bases, in that order; junction bases with no gene match: 1. The CDR3 runs to 11 residues. Germline-derived CDR1 and CDR2 are MDHEN and SYDVKM. The CDR3 DNA reads as TGTGCCAGCGGGGACAGCTACGAGCAGTACTTC. It codes for CASGDSYEQYF.

The V and J genes are TRBV11-2 and TRBJ1-4; D is unresolved. Trimming removed 0 bases from V and 6 bases from J, with 2 bases in between. The CDR3 is 12 amino acids. From germline, CDR1 is SGHAT and CDR2 FQNNGV. CDR3 nucleotides: TGTGCCAGCAGCTTAGAATATGAAAAACTGTTTTTT. It is translated as CASSLEYEKLFF.

This chain's CDR3 is CASSLEVTPSYEQYF. The CDR3 DNA follows: TGTGCCAGCAGCTTAGAGGTCACGCCTTCCTACGAGCAGTACTTC. V is TRBV11-2 and J is TRBJ2-7; no firm D call. V dropped 0 bases and J dropped 1 base, with 10 bases sitting between them. The CDR3 sequence is 15 residues long. Germline CDR1 SGHAT, CDR2 FQNNGV.

CDR3 sequence (DNA): TGTGCCAGCAGCGCTCGGGACAGCTCCTACGAGCAGTACTTC. Translation: CASSARDSSYEQYF. V usage is TRBV7-6 and J usage is TRBJ2-7, with TRBD1 matching over 7 bases. Germline V lookup: CDR1 SGHVS, CDR2 FNYEAQ. The CDR3 consists of 14 residues. J gave up 0 bases and V 5 bases, and 4 bases lay outside the gene matches.

The chain employs TRBV6-1 and TRBJ2-7; a weak D match, TRBD2 (5 bases). V was cut by 8 bases and J by 0 bases, with 14 bases left in between. CDR1 and CDR2 from the germline V gene are MNHNS and SASEGT. The CDR3 consists of 14 residues. The CDR3 DNA follows: TGTGCCAGCCTAGGAGCGGTTTACTCCTACGAGCAGTACTTC. It encodes CASLGAVYSYEQYF.

This clone appeared a single time. This chain links TRBV28 with TRBJ1-2; 10 bases align to TRBD1. The CDR3 extends over 17 amino acids. V gave up 2 bases and J gave up 1 base; unmatched junction bases: 7. The germline V gene encodes CDR1 MDHEN and CDR2 SYDVKM. In nucleotides, the CDR3 is TGTGCCAGCAGTTTAAGGGACAGGGGTGCCCTTAACTATGGCTACACCTTC. The encoded protein is CASSLRDRGALNYGYTF.

The chain recombines TRBV7-2 with TRBJ1-5; D not resolved. Germline lookup yields CDR1 SGHTA and CDR2 FQGNSA. CDR3 length: 16 residues. V was clipped by 1 base and J by 4 bases, with 14 bases between them. The CDR3 sequence: CASSLGRVTPNQPQHF. In DNA form, the CDR3 reads TGTGCCAGCAGCTTAGGGCGGGTCACCCCTAATCAGCCCCAGCATTTT.

The V gene is TRBV2, the J gene TRBJ2-1; TRBD2 agrees at 11 bases. CDR1 and CDR2 from the germline V gene are SNHLY and FYNNEI. V gave up 6 bases and J gave up 4 bases; unmatched junction bases: 11. This CDR3 region has 17 residues. CDR3 DNA sequence: TGTGCCAGCAGGCCCGAAGTTAGCGGGAGGGTATACAATGAGCAGTTCTTC. It encodes CASRPEVSGRVYNEQFF. The full variable domain, completed using reference TRBV2 and TRBJ2-1, is EPEVTQTPSHQVTQMGQEVILRCVPISNHLYFYWYRQILGQKVEFLVSFYNNEISEKSEIFDDQFSVERPDGSNFTLKIRSTKLEDSAMYFCASRPEVSGRVYNEQFFGPGTRLTVL.

Comments on this clone: This CDR3 is also generated by other DNA sequences in the sample. This CDR3 is CASRSTDTQYF. The CDR3 DNA reads as TGTGCCAGCAGGAGCACAGATACGCAGTATTTT. J is TRBJ2-3 and V is TRBV27, with no clear D. This CDR3 spans 11 amino acids. V was cut by 6 bases and J by 0 bases, with 1 base left in between. Germline values: CDR1 MNHEY, CDR2 SMNVEV (reference sequence).

As to this clone: A much bigger clone sits one base away, suggesting this may be a read error. The chain employs TRBV5-6 and TRBJ2-1; no clear D. Trimming shortened V by 0 bases and J by 8 bases, and 3 bases separated the two germline ends. CDR1 is SGHDT, CDR2 YYEEEE, per germline. The CDR3 is 11 residues long. The DNA of the CDR3 is TGTGCCAGCAGCTTGGGGCATGAGCAGTTCTTC. This sequence encodes CASSLGHEQFF.

This clone was recorded once. This chain uses TRBV27 with TRBJ2-2; 14 positions match TRBD2. With 1 base clipped from V and 5 bases from J, the junction kept 3 bases outside the gene matches. CDR1 is MNHEY and CDR2 is SMNVEV in the germline V gene (reference sequence). This CDR3 contains 17 residues. The CDR3 sequence is CASSLLGTSGSTGELFF. The CDR3 coding sequence is TGTGCCAGCAGTTTATTGGGGACTAGCGGGAGTACCGGGGAGCTGTTTTTT.

This chain uses TRBV28 with TRBJ2-7; tentatively, D is TRBD2 (5 bases). V was shortened by 2 bases and J by 4 bases, with 15 bases between the two germline ends. In germline, CDR1 is MDHEN, CDR2 SYDVKM. The CDR3 is made up of 15 amino acids. The CDR3 is CASSLAGKMAYEQYF. The CDR3, as DNA: TGTGCCAGCAGTTTAGCCGGGAAGATGGCGTACGAGCAGTACTTC.

The rearrangement uses TRBV28 and TRBJ2-2; TRBD1 agrees at 9 bases. The germline V gene encodes CDR1 MDHEN and CDR2 SYDVKM. The V and J ends lost 6 bases and 3 bases, in that order; junction bases with no gene match: 2. This CDR3 spans 14 amino acids. The CDR3 region is CASRDRGYTGELFF. CDR3 nucleotide sequence: TGTGCCAGCAGGGACAGGGGTTACACCGGGGAGCTGTTTTTT. The full variable domain, completed using reference TRBV28 and TRBJ2-2, is DVKVTQSSRYLVKRTGEKVFLECVQDMDHENMFWYRQDPGLGLRLIYFSYDVKMKEKGDIPEGYSVSREKKERFSLILESASTNQTSMYLCASRDRGYTGELFFGEGSRLTVL.